The following is a T cell receptor beta chain sequence with its context. This sample was taken from a study of T-cell reconstitution after alpha-beta-depleted transplantation in children. Unique molecular identifiers were used in preparing the TCRbeta library. TCRdb reprocessed the PCR reads via MiXCR and lists one record per CDR3 protein. The sample consists of about 610,000 distinct CDR3 sequences, roughly a tenth of them appearing once. The CDR3 sequence is 15 residues long. Germline lookup yields CDR1 ENHRY and CDR2 SYGVKD. V trimming: 6 bases; J trimming: 8 bases; junction bases outside the gene matches: 10.

The source was PBMCs from the stem cell graft donor, collected from the stem cell graft. V and J are TRBV10-3 and TRBJ2-1; 10 bases are shared with TRBD2. The sequence was obtained from a human donor who donated a stem cell graft to a child with acute myeloid leukemia. CDR3 in DNA: TGTGCCATCAGAAGAATTCTAGCGGGAGAGGATGAGCAGTTCTTC. Protein product: CAIRRILAGEDEQFF.